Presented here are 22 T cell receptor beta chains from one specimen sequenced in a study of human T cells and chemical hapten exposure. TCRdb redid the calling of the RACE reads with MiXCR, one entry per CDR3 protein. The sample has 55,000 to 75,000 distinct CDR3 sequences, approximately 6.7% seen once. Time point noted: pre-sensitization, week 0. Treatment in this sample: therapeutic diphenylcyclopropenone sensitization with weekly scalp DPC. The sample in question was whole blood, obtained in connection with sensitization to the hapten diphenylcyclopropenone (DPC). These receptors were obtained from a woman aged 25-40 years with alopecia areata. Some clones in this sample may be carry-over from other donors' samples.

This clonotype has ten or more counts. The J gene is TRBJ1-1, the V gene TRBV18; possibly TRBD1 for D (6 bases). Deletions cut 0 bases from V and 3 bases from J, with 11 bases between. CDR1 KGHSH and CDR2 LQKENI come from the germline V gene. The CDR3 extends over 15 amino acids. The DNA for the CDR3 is TGTGCCAGCTCACCACCGAACAGGGTGCACACTGAAGCTTTCTTT. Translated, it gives CASSPPNRVHTEAFF.

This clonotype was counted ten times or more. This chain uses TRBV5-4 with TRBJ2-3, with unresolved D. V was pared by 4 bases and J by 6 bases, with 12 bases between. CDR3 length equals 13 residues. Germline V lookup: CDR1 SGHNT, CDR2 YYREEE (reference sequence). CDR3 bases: TGTGCCAGCAGCGCGGCAGCGTCTGATACGCAGTATTTT. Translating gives CASSAAASDTQYF.

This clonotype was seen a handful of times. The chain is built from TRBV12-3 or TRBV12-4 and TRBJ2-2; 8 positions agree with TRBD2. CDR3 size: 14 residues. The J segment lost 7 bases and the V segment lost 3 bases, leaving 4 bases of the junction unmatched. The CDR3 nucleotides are TGTGCCAGCAGTTTCGAGCGGGGGATCGGGGAGCTGTTTTTT. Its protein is CASSFERGIGELFF.

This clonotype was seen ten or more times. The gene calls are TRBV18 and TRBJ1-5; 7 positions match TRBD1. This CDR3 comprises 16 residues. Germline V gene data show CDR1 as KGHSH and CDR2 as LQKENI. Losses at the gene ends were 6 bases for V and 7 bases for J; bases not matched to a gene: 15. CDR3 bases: TGTGCCAGCTCGCCCGACAGGGACACCTCGGAGCAGCCCCAGCATTTT. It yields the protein CASSPDRDTSEQPQHF.

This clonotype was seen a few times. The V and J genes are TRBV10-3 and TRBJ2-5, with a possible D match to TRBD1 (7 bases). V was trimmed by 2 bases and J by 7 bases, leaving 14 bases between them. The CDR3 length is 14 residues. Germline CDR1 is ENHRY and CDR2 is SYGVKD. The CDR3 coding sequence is TGTGCCATCAGTGAGGGGGGACAGCGGGTGACCCAGTACTTC. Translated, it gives CAISEGGQRVTQYF.

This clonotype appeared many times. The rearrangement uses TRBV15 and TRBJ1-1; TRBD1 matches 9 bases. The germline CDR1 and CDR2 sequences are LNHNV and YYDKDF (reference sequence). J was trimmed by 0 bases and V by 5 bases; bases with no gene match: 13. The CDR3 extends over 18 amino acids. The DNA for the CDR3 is TGTGCCACCAGCGGGCCGGGACAGGGTTTTTCGATGAACACTGAAGCTTTCTTT. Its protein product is CATSGPGQGFSMNTEAFF.

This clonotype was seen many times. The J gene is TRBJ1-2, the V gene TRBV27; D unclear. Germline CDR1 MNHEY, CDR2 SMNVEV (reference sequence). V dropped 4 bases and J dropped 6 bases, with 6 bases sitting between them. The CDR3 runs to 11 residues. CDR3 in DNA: TGTGCCAGCAGTTCCGGGAATGGCTACACCTTC. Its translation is CASSSGNGYTF.

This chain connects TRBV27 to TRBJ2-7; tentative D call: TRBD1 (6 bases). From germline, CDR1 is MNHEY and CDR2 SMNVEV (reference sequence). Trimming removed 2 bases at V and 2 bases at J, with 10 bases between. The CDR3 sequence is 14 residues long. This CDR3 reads CASSLNGGAYEQYF. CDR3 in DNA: TGTGCCAGCAGTTTAAATGGGGGCGCCTACGAGCAGTACTTC.

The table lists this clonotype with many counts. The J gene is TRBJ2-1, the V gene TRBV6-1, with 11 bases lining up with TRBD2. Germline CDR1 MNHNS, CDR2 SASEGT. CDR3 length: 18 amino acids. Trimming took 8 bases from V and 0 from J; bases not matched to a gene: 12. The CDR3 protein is CASPPTSGAWSSYNEQFF. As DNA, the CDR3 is TGTGCCAGCCCCCCGACTAGCGGGGCCTGGAGCTCCTACAATGAGCAGTTCTTC.

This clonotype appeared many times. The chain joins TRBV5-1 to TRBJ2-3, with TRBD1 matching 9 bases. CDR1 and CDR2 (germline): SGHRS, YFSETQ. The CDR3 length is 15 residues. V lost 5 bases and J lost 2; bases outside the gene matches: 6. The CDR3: CASRPGQGFTDTQYF. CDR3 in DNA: TGCGCCAGCAGGCCCGGACAGGGGTTCACAGATACGCAGTATTTT.

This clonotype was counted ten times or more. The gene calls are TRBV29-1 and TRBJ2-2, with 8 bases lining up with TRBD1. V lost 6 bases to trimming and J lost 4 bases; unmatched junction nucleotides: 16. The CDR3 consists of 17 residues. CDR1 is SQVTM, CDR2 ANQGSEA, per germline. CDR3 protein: CSVQSWGQVLPTGELFF. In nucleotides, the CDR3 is TGCAGCGTCCAGAGCTGGGGACAGGTACTGCCCACCGGGGAGCTGTTTTTT.

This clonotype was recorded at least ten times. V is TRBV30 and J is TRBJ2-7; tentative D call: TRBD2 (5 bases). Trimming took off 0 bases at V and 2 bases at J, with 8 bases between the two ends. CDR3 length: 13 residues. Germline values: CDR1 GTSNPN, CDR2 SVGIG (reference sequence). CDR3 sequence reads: CAWSVPGTYEQYF. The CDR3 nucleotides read TGTGCCTGGAGTGTTCCCGGGACCTACGAGCAGTACTTC.

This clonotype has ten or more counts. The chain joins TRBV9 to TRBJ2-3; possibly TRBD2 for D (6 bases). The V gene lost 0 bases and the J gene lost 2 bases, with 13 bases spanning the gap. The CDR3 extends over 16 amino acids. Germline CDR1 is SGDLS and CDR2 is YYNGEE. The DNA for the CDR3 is TGTGCCAGCAGCGTAGAGGTGGAGGGGCCCACAGATACGCAGTATTTT. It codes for CASSVEVEGPTDTQYF.

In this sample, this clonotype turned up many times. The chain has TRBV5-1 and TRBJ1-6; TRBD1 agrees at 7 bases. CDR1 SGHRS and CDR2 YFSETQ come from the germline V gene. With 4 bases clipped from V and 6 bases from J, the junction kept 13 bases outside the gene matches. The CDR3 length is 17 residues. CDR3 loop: CASSPVTGTAINSPLHF. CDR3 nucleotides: TGCGCCAGCAGCCCCGTAACGGGGACAGCCATTAATTCACCCCTCCACTTT.

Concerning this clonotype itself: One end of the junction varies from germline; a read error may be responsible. CDR3 sequence reads: CASRQSGGNTEAFF. The CDR3 coding sequence is TGTGCCAGCCGCCAATCAGGAGGGAACACTGAAGCTTTCTTT. J is TRBJ1-1 and V is TRBV16; unclear D gene. This CDR3 region has 14 residues. Per germline, CDR1 KGHSY and CDR2 FQNENV.

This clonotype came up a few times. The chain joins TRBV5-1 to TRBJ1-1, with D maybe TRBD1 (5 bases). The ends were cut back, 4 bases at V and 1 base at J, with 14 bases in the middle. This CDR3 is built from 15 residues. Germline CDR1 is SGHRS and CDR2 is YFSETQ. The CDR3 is CASSPVGDPNTEAFF. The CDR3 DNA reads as TGCGCCAGCAGCCCAGTAGGGGATCCGAACACTGAAGCTTTCTTT. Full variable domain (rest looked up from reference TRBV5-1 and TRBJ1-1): KAGVTQTPRYLIKTRGQQVTLSCSPISGHRSVSWYQQTPGQGLQFLFEYFSETQRNKGNFPGRFSGRQFSNSRSEMNVSTLELGDSALYLCASSPVGDPNTEAFFGQGTRLTVV.

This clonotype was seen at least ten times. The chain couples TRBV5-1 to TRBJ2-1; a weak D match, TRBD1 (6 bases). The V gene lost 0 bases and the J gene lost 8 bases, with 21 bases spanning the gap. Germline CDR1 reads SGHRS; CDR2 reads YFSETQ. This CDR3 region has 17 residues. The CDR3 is CASSLVGGPSFFDEQFF. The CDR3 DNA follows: TGCGCCAGCAGCTTGGTAGGGGGACCTTCCTTTTTCGATGAGCAGTTCTTC.

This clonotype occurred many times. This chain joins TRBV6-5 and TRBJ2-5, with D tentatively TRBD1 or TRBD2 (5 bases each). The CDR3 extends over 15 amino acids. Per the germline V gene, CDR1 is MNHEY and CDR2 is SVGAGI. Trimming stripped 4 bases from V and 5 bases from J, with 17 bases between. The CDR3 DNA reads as TGTGCCAGCAGTTCTAACACCGGGACCGCGGAGACCCAGTACTTC. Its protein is CASSSNTGTAETQYF.

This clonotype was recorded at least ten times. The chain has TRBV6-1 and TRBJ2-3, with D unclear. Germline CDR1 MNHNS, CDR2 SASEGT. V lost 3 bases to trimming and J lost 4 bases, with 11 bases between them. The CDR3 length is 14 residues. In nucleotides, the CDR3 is TGTGCCAGCAGTGATCGCAGCACAGCAGATACGCAGTATTTT. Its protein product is CASSDRSTADTQYF.

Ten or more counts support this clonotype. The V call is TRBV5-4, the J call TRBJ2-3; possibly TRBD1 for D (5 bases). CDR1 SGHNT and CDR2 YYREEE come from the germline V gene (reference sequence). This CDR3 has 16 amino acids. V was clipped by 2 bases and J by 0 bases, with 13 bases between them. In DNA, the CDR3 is TGTGCCAGCAGCTTCAGGGTTGCAGCTAGCACAGATACGCAGTATTTT. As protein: CASSFRVAASTDTQYF. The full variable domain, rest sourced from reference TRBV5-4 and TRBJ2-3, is ETGVTQSPTHLIKTRGQQVTLRCSSQSGHNTVSWYQQALGQGPQFIFQYYREEENGRGNFPPRFSGLQFPNYSSELNVNALELDDSALYLCASSFRVAASTDTQYFGPGTRLTVL.

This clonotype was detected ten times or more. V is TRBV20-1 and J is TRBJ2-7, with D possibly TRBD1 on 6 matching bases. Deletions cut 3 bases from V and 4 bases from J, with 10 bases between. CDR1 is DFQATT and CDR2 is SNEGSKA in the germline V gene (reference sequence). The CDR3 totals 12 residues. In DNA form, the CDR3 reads TGCAGTGCTAGTCGGGACACTTACGAGCAGTACTTC. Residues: CSASRDTYEQYF.

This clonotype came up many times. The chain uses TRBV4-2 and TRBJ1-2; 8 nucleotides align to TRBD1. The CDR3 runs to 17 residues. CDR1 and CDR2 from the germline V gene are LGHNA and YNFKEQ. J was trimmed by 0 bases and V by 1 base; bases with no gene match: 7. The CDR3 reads CASSQVFGQGANYGYTF. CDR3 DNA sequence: TGTGCCAGCAGCCAAGTATTCGGACAGGGAGCTAACTATGGCTACACCTTC.